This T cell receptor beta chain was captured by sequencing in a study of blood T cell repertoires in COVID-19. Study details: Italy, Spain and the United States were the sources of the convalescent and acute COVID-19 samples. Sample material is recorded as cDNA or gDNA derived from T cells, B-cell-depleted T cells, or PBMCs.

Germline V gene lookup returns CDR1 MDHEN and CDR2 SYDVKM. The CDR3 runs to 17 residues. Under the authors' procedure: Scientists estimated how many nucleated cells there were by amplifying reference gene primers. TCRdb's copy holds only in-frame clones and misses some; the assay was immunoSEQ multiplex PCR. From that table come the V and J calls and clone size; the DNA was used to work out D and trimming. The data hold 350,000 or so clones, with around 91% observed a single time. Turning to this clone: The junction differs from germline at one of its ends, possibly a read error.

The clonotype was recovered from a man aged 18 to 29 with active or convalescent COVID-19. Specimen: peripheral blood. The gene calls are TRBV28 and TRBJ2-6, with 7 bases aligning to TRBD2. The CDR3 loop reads CASSPPEALGGANVLTF. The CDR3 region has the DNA TGTGCCAGCAGTCCCCCCGAGGCTCTGGGAGGGGCCAACGTGCTGACTTTC.